The clone carrying this T cell receptor beta chain was recorded at least ten times. Germline V gives CDR1 KGHSH, CDR2 LQKENI. This CDR3 is built from 16 residues. V was clipped by 2 bases and J by 3 bases; unmatched bases: 6. Regions amplified from RNA transcripts were the TCR beta CDR3 regions. The study used the HTBI primer set for a first-round RT-PCR of the TCR CDR3. TCRdb redid the calling of the multiplex PCR reads with MiXCR, one entry per CDR3 protein. The repertoire includes roughly 400,000 distinct CDR3 sequences, around 16% of them detected once, and roughly 26% sits in the top ten. The record originates from a study of T cells in Graves' hyperthyroidism and ophthalmopathy.

The sequenced sample was blood. The sequence derives from a woman between 18 and 29 years old with Graves' hyperthyroidism that later progressed to Graves' ophthalmopathy. The gene calls are TRBV18 and TRBJ1-5; the match to TRBD1 covers 8 bases. The CDR3 bases are TGTGCCAGCTCACCAGCCGGGACAGGAAACAATCAGCCCCAGCATTTT. Protein product: CASSPAGTGNNQPQHF. The full variable domain, its missing parts supplied by reference TRBV18 and TRBJ1-5, is NAGVMQNPRHLVRRRGQEARLRCSPMKGHSHVYWYRQLPEEGLKFMVYLQKENIIDESGMPKERFSAEFPKEGPSILRIQQVVRGDSAAYFCASSPAGTGNNQPQHFGDGTRLSIL.